Presented here are 10 T cell receptor beta chains from one specimen sequenced in a study of blood T cell repertoires in COVID-19. Clones were sequenced by immunoSEQ multiplex PCR, and TCRdb holds only the in-frame ones, with some missing. The repertoire has some 16,000 clones, approximately 88% of them found once; the top ten carry 9% to 15%. Source material: peripheral blood. These TCRs come from a human donor in a cohort sampled during active COVID-19.

The chain couples TRBV11-2 to TRBJ2-4; possibly TRBD1 for D (5 bases). The V gene's germline CDR1 is SGHAT and CDR2 FQNNGV. The germline V and J ends were trimmed by 5 bases and 3 bases, with 11 bases remaining between them. The CDR3 runs to 14 residues. DNA of the CDR3: TGTGCCAGCAGCCCAGACAGTAACAAAAACATTCAGTACTTC. Protein sequence: CASSPDSNKNIQYF.

This clone was seen only a few times. The chain carries TRBV6-5 and TRBJ1-5, with D hard to call. Germline V gene sequence: CDR1 MNHEY, CDR2 SVGAGI. This CDR3 has 13 amino acids. V lost 3 bases, J lost 0 bases, and 3 bases lay in between. The CDR3 coding sequence is TGTGCCAGCAGTTATAATAGCAATCAGCCCCAGCATTTT. Amino acid sequence: CASSYNSNQPQHF.

This chain links TRBV18 with TRBJ2-5, with D maybe TRBD1 (6 bases). The CDR3 runs to 15 residues. CDR1 is KGHSH and CDR2 is LQKENI in the germline V gene. V dropped 2 bases and J dropped 6 bases, with 16 bases sitting between them. CDR3 DNA sequence: TGTGCCAGCTCACCAAAGGTGGGACATCAACAGACCCAGTACTTC. Its translation is CASSPKVGHQQTQYF.

This clone was observed a single time. The chain joins TRBV19 to TRBJ1-6; D is unresolved. This CDR3 contains 15 residues. Germline V gene data show CDR1 as LNHDA and CDR2 as SQIVND (reference sequence). Trimming cost V 7 bases and J 7 bases, with 17 bases left between them. The CDR3 DNA is TGTGCCAGTATTCCTCAACGGGGTAGCAATTCACCCCTCCACTTT. It encodes CASIPQRGSNSPLHF.

By its share, this clone is medium-sized. The chain links TRBV7-9 to TRBJ2-3; unclear D gene. V was clipped by 5 bases and J by 1 base, with 10 bases between them. The CDR3 is 14 amino acids. Germline V gene data show CDR1 as SEHNR and CDR2 as FQNEAQ (reference sequence). CDR3 DNA: TGTGCCAGCAGCCCTGACTTGCGCACAGATACGCAGTATTTT. Encoded protein: CASSPDLRTDTQYF. Supplemented by reference TRBV7-9 and TRBJ2-3, the full variable domain reads DTGVSQNPRHKITKRGQNVTFRCDPISEHNRLYWYRQTLGQGPEFLTYFQNEAQLEKSRLLSDRFSAERPKGSFSTLEIQRTEQGDSAMYLCASSPDLRTDTQYFGPGTRLTVL.

The chain is built from TRBV11-2 and TRBJ2-5, with 13 bases fitting TRBD2. V dropped 4 bases and J dropped 7; count of bases not matched to a gene: 9. The CDR3 sequence is 16 residues long. Germline CDR1 SGHAT, CDR2 FQNNGV. Written as DNA, the CDR3 is TGTGCCAGCAGCTCAGGACTAGCGGGGGATACGAGGACCCAGTACTTC. Amino acids: CASSSGLAGDTRTQYF.

The J gene is TRBJ1-4, the V gene TRBV10-3; the D gene is possibly TRBD1 (5 bases). Germline CDR1 and CDR2: ENHRY and SYGVKD. V dropped 7 bases and J dropped 8 bases, with 14 bases sitting between them. The CDR3 consists of 13 residues. The CDR3 DNA follows: TGTGCCATCATGGAGGGGCCGGGGGAAAAACTGTTTTTT. It specifies CAIMEGPGEKLFF.

This chain uses TRBV4-1 with TRBJ2-5, with D perhaps matching TRBD1 (5 bases). The CDR3 runs 16 residues. Germline V lookup: CDR1 MGHRA, CDR2 YSYEKL. V lost 5 bases to trimming and J lost 0 bases, with 16 bases between them. The CDR3 here is CASSVNQGSYQETQYF. CDR3 nucleotides: TGCGCCAGCAGCGTCAATCAGGGTTCGTACCAAGAGACCCAGTACTTC.

The V and J genes are TRBV19 and TRBJ1-4; 7 bases align to TRBD1. The CDR3 covers 13 residues. V was clipped by 8 bases and J by 8 bases; unmatched bases: 8. Per the germline V gene, CDR1 is LNHDA and CDR2 is SQIVND (reference sequence). The chain's CDR3 is CASHDRVDEKLFF. The CDR3 coding sequence is TGTGCCAGTCATGACAGGGTCGACGAAAAACTGTTTTTT. Together with reference TRBV19 and TRBJ1-4, the CDR3 gives the full variable domain: DGGITQSPKYLFRKEGQNVTLSCEQNLNHDAMYWYRQDPGQGLRLIYYSQIVNDFQKGDIAEGYSVSREKKESFPLTVTSAQKNPTAFYLCASHDRVDEKLFFGSGTQLSVL.

The CDR3 nucleotides read TGTGCCAGCAGTCATAGACAAATACTTCCCGGGGAGCTGTTTTTT. It is translated as CASSHRQILPGELFF. The chain couples TRBV28 to TRBJ2-2; D is uncertain. V dropped 5 bases and J dropped 6 bases, with 16 bases sitting between them. CDR1 and CDR2 from the germline V gene are MDHEN and SYDVKM. This CDR3 has 15 amino acids.